The clone carrying this TCR beta chain came up a few times. This sample was taken from a study of T cell responses to AZD1222 COVID-19 vaccine. Sequencing used immunoSEQ multiplex PCR; TCRdb keeps in-frame clones, though not all of them. This table has more than 140,000 clones, 88% appearing once. This CDR3 comprises 14 residues. The V gene's germline CDR1 is SGHTA and CDR2 FQGNSA. V gave up 5 bases and J gave up 4 bases; unmatched junction bases: 7. The sample in question was peripheral blood, obtained on day 0 of MenACWY control vaccination. The sequence came from an adult in good health. This rearrangement joins TRBV7-2 to TRBJ1-1; 7 bases are shared with TRBD1. CDR3 in DNA: TGTGCCAGCAGCGCGAGACAGGGCGGCACTGAAGCTTTCTTT. Protein product: CASSARQGGTEAFF.